This T cell receptor beta chain was found in a study of blood T cell repertoires in COVID-19. Looking at the study overall: The United States, Italy and Spain supplied acute and convalescent COVID-19 samples. T cells, B-cell-depleted T cells, or PBMCs provided the cDNA or gDNA that served as material.

Data came from immunoSEQ multiplex PCR; TCRdb stores just in-frame clones and leaves some out. The sample carries about 68,000 clones, approximately 93% recorded once. This clone was found once. Patients from Seattle were sampled longitudinally, starting during active infection. J lost 4 bases, V lost 4 bases, and 5 bases had no gene match. Germline CDR1 is SGHRS and CDR2 is YFSETQ. CDR3 length: 14 amino acids. The source of this sequence is a man aged 50 to 59 with COVID-19, enrolled during active disease. This chain connects TRBV5-1 to TRBJ2-5; 9 nucleotides agree with TRBD2. The specimen sequenced was peripheral blood. This CDR3 reads CASSQAGGVETQYF. DNA of the CDR3: TGCGCCAGCAGCCAAGCGGGAGGAGTAGAGACCCAGTACTTC.